The clone carrying this T cell receptor (beta chain) was seen just once. Antigen specificity is unknown. This specimen comes from a study of CD4 T cells in relation to SARS-CoV-2 and coronaviruses. Across the study: After 10 days of antigen culture, PBMC TCR beta CDR3s were sequenced.

V dropped 0 bases and J dropped 6 bases, with 22 bases sitting between them. The CDR3 covers 18 residues. CDR1 and CDR2 from the germline V gene are SGHRS and YFSETQ. The unexposed donors gave CD4+ T cells in about 2011-2018, prior to COVID-19. CD4+ T cells were isolated from the cells after about nine days of culture. Testing used SARS-CoV-2 S/N and four cold-coronavirus spikes on unexposed-donor CD4+ T cells, cells permitting. Cultures held some 2.1 million PBMCs per well with roughly 10 IU/ml IL-2. Cultures received half-medium IL-2 refreshes on days 3 and 7. Data came from immunoSEQ multiplex PCR; TCRdb stores just in-frame clones and leaves some out. The data show roughly 18,000 clones, with about 80% seen just once and 31% held by the top ten.

This TCR was sampled from a human donor in good health. The specimen was CD4+ T cells from PBMCs, cultured in vitro. This chain connects TRBV5-1 to TRBJ2-1; D tentatively reads TRBD1 or TRBD2 (5 bases each). DNA of the CDR3: TGCGCCAGCAGCTTGGGGTCATCAAGGGACCGGATGGGCAATGAGCAGTTCTTC. Protein product: CASSLGSSRDRMGNEQFF.